A selection of T cell receptor beta chains follows, all from one sample in a study of cytotoxic CD8 clonotypes in ibrutinib-treated CLL. Method: immunoSEQ multiplex PCR; TCRdb's copy keeps in-frame clones and lacks some. The sample has over 150,000 clones, around 70% seen once. The input for sequencing was PBMCs, taken after 24 months of ibrutinib treatment. All receptors derive from a human donor with chronic lymphocytic leukemia. CDR3s leave out the opening cysteine and the closing phenylalanine or tryptophan. Clone size is given for some rows only: seen once, a few or many times, or a class if the clone is expanded.

cdr3_aa clone_size j_call v_call
ASSKAHLRETQY - TRBJ2-5 TRBV21-1
ASSYSTAGFSYEQY - TRBJ2-7 TRBV6-5
ASSVGTLGPEAF - TRBJ1-1 TRBV9
AWSVSRGMQPQH once TRBJ1-5 TRBV30
ATSRGYSGRYNEQF few TRBJ2-1 TRBV15
ASSLVEASGGYEQY - TRBJ2-7 TRBV7-8
ASSYGETQY few TRBJ2-5 TRBV6-5
ASSQDQLQPQH - TRBJ1-5 TRBV4-2
ASSPKTSGRVREEQF once TRBJ2-1 TRBV27
ASSLRTSGSDEQF - TRBJ2-1 TRBV4-1
ASSLARGPMGEAF once TRBJ1-1 TRBV5-1
ASSSPPNTEAF - TRBJ1-1 TRBV7-9
ASSYTGVGYT few TRBJ1-2 TRBV25-1